This entry lists 5 T cell receptor beta chains sequenced from one sample in a study of early T cells in non-severe SARS-CoV-2 infection. TCRdb re-derived calls from the 5' RACE reads in MiXCR, one entry per CDR3 protein. The data show 70,000 or so distinct CDR3 sequences, with about a tenth seen just once and 6% to 8% held by the top ten. The sample in question was whole blood, obtained at baseline. Receptors originate from an adult who was a healthcare worker with PCR-confirmed SARS-CoV-2 infection or an uninfected control (not recorded which).

V is TRBV10-3 and J is TRBJ2-2; 10 bases map to TRBD1. The germline gives CDR1 ENHRY, CDR2 SYGVKD. The CDR3 runs 13 residues. The V gene end was trimmed by 6 bases and the J gene end by 7 bases; junction bases not matched to a gene: 2. In DNA, the CDR3 is TGTGCCATCAGAGGACAGGGGGACGGGGAGCTGTTTTTT. Translation gives CAIRGQGDGELFF.

The table lists this clonotype with a few counts. The V gene is TRBV6-1, the J gene TRBJ1-5; tentatively, D is TRBD1 (5 bases). The germline V and J ends were trimmed by 3 bases and 5 bases, with 11 bases remaining between them. The germline V gene has CDR1 MNHNS and CDR2 SASEGT. This CDR3 has 14 amino acids. CDR3 in amino acids: CASSEGRTHQPQHF. As DNA, the CDR3 is TGTGCCAGCAGTGAGGGGCGAACCCATCAGCCCCAGCATTTT.

This clonotype was detected many times. The gene calls are TRBV6-5 and TRBJ2-3, with TRBD2 matching over 8 bases. With 3 bases clipped from V and 2 bases from J, the junction kept 4 bases outside the gene matches. This CDR3 spans 15 amino acids. Germline V gives CDR1 MNHEY, CDR2 SVGAGI. CDR3 amino acids: CASSYERGPTDTQYF. The CDR3 nucleotides are TGTGCCAGCAGTTATGAGCGGGGGCCCACAGATACGCAGTATTTT.

The chain links TRBV24-1 to TRBJ1-1; TRBD1 is a possible D gene (5 bases). V was shortened by 4 bases and J by 6 bases, with 14 bases between the two germline ends. Per the germline V gene, CDR1 is KGHDR and CDR2 is SFDVKD. This CDR3 is built from 14 residues. Here the CDR3 DNA reads TGTGCCACCAGTGAAATCAGGGTGGACTCTGAAGCTTTCTTT. Amino acids: CATSEIRVDSEAFF.

This clonotype appeared many times. The chain uses TRBV27 and TRBJ2-5, with D possibly TRBD2 on 6 matching bases. CDR1 is MNHEY and CDR2 is SMNVEV in the germline V gene (reference sequence). V gave up 3 bases and J gave up 4 bases, with 18 bases separating them. The CDR3 has 16 residues. CDR3 DNA: TGTGCCAGCAGTTTGGGGCTAGCGAACGCCAGAGAGACCCAGTACTTC. Translating it yields CASSLGLANARETQYF.